This is a list of T cell receptor beta chains from one sample in a study of blood T cell repertoires in COVID-19. Clones were read by immunoSEQ multiplex PCR, and TCRdb kept only the in-frame ones, dropping some. The table has around 280,000 clones, 90% seen once. The specimen sequenced was PBMCs or T cells enriched from blood (not recorded which). All receptors derive from a woman under 30 with acute COVID-19. The CDR3 runs from the conserved cysteine through the conserved F or W. D genes are given only for firm matches. Size is omitted from some rows. Given values are once, few, many or a class for expanded clones.

>TRBJ2-5|once|TRBV6-5|-
CASSPYLQETQYF
TGTGCCAGCAGCCCCTACCTTCAAGAGACCCAGTACTTC
>TRBJ2-1|-|TRBV5-6|TRBD2
CASSLPSGSWYEQFF
TGTGCCAGCAGCTTGCCTAGCGGGAGTTGGTATGAGCAGTTCTTC
>TRBJ2-7|-|TRBV5-1|TRBD2
CASSRDYYEQYF
TGCGCCAGCAGCCGGGACTATTACGAGCAGTACTTC
>TRBJ2-1|-|TRBV11-3|-
CASSQRYNEQFF
TGTGCCAGCAGCCAGCGGTACAATGAGCAGTTCTTC
>TRBJ1-3|-|TRBV5-4|TRBD1
CASSLEQGELSGNTIYF
TGTGCCAGCAGCTTGGAACAGGGGGAGCTCTCTGGAAACACCATATATTTT
>TRBJ2-6|-|TRBV11-2|TRBD1
CASSARVVDRESGANVLTF
TGTGCCAGCAGCGCCAGGGTCGTCGACAGGGAATCTGGGGCCAACGTCCTGACTTTC
>TRBJ2-2|-|TRBV12-3/TRBV12-4|-
CASIPDTGELFF
TGTGCCAGCATTCCGGACACCGGGGAGCTGTTTTTT
>TRBJ2-1|-|TRBV27|TRBD1
CASKEKTGGSYNEQFF
TGTGCCAGCAAAGAGAAGACAGGGGGCTCCTACAATGAGCAGTTCTTC
>TRBJ2-7|-|TRBV5-1|TRBD1
CASSLEGTGEQYF
TGCGCCAGCAGCTTGGAAGGGACAGGCGAGCAGTACTTC
>TRBJ2-7|-|TRBV7-9|-
CASSLAGQSYEQYF
TGTGCCAGCAGCTTAGCTGGGCAGTCCTACGAGCAGTACTTC
>TRBJ1-1|-|TRBV7-8|-
CASSPIRGNTEAFF
TGTGCCAGCAGCCCGATCCGGGGGAACACTGAAGCTTTCTTT
>TRBJ2-1|-|TRBV19|TRBD1
CASSDRDRGADEQFF
TGTGCCAGTAGTGACCGGGACAGGGGGGCCGATGAGCAGTTCTTC
>TRBJ2-7|few|TRBV19|TRBD1
CASSNRGQGYEQYF
TGTGCCAGTTCGAACAGGGGGCAAGGCTACGAGCAGTACTTC
>TRBJ2-1|-|TRBV2|TRBD1
CAIKVAHRGQSEQFF
TGTGCCATCAAGGTGGCTCACAGGGGTCAGAGTGAGCAGTTCTTC
>TRBJ1-1|-|TRBV4-1|-
CASSQSPVVTEAFF
TGCGCCAGCAGCCAATCGCCGGTGGTGACTGAAGCTTTCTTT
>TRBJ1-3|-|TRBV28|-
CASSPLDSITRNTIYF
TGTGCCAGCAGTCCCCTTGACAGTATCACTCGAAACACCATATATTTT
>TRBJ1-5|-|TRBV18|TRBD1
CASSPDRGNSNQPQHF
TGTGCCAGCTCACCCGACAGGGGTAATAGCAATCAGCCCCAGCATTTT
>TRBJ2-3|-|TRBV6-6|TRBD2
CASHLAESTDTQYF
TGTGCCAGCCACCTAGCGGAGTCCACAGATACGCAGTATTTT
>TRBJ2-7|-|TRBV7-8|-
CASSLAAGAYEQYF
TGTGCCAGCAGCTTAGCAGCAGGGGCCTACGAGCAGTACTTC
>TRBJ2-3|once|TRBV6-2/TRBV6-3|TRBD2
CASSYSTSGLPTDTQYF
TGTGCCAGCAGTTACTCGACTAGCGGTTTACCCACAGATACGCAGTATTTT
>TRBJ1-2|-|TRBV3-1/TRBV3-2|-
CASSQVVGGFYGYTF
TGTGCCAGCAGCCAAGTCGTGGGGGGGTTCTATGGCTACACCTTC
>TRBJ2-7|-|TRBV10-1|TRBD1
CASSEADRGRREQYF
TGCGCCAGCAGTGAGGCGGACAGGGGGCGCAGAGAGCAGTACTTC
>TRBJ1-5|-|TRBV7-9|TRBD1
CASSSQQGFNQPQHF
TGTGCCAGCAGCTCTCAACAGGGGTTCAATCAGCCCCAGCATTTT
>TRBJ1-2|-|TRBV29-1|-
CSVEAVPYGYTF
TGCAGCGTTGAGGCGGTCCCTTATGGCTACACCTTC
>TRBJ1-2|-|TRBV6-5|-
CARQDSNYGYTF
TGTGCCAGACAGGATTCTAACTATGGCTACACCTTC
>TRBJ2-5|-|TRBV5-1|TRBD1
CASSYDRGQETQYF
TGCGCCAGCAGCTACGACAGGGGACAAGAGACCCAGTACTTC
>TRBJ1-2|-|TRBV2|-
CASSGVTLNYGYTF
TGTGCCAGCAGTGGCGTCACCCTTAACTATGGCTACACCTTC
>TRBJ2-1|-|TRBV28|TRBD2
CASSLPGLAGSEQFF
TGTGCCAGCAGCCTCCCGGGACTAGCGGGAAGTGAGCAGTTCTTC
>TRBJ2-3|-|TRBV28|TRBD2
CASSFGGSRADTQYF
TGTGCCAGCAGTTTCGGCGGGAGTAGGGCAGATACGCAGTATTTT
>TRBJ2-1|-|TRBV12-3/TRBV12-4|TRBD2
CASSLGLPNEQFF
TGTGCCAGCAGTTTGGGACTACCCAATGAGCAGTTCTTC
>TRBJ1-1|-|TRBV29-1|-
CSVAWGQGVGEEAFF
TGCAGCGTGGCGTGGGGGCAGGGTGTTGGGGAGGAAGCTTTCTTT
>TRBJ1-5|-|TRBV7-8|-
CASSLSEFRNQPQHF
TGTGCCAGCAGCTTATCGGAGTTTCGCAATCAGCCCCAGCATTTT
>TRBJ2-5|-|TRBV27|TRBD2
CASSLLGGQETQYF
TGTGCCAGCAGCCTTCTCGGGGGGCAAGAGACCCAGTACTTC
>TRBJ1-6|-|TRBV25-1|-
CASSGLYNSPLHF
TGTGCCAGCAGTGGGCTGTATAATTCACCCCTCCACTTT
>TRBJ1-2|-|TRBV12-3/TRBV12-4|-
CASSPSNYGYTF
TGTGCCAGCAGTCCCTCTAACTATGGCTACACCTTC
>TRBJ2-3|-|TRBV7-9|TRBD1
CASSKTQGADTQYF
TGTGCCAGCAGCAAAACCCAGGGGGCGGATACGCAGTATTTT
>TRBJ2-2|-|TRBV12-3/TRBV12-4|-
CALSGLNTGELFF
TGTGCCTTATCGGGATTGAACACCGGGGAGCTGTTTTTT
>TRBJ2-1|-|TRBV7-3|-
CASRGEDNEQFF
TGTGCCAGCAGGGGAGAGGACAATGAGCAGTTCTTC